A selection of T cell receptor beta chains follows, all from one sample in a study of cytomegalovirus exposure and HLA in healthy donors. Clones were sequenced by immunoSEQ multiplex PCR, and TCRdb holds only the in-frame ones, with some missing. Of 95,000 to 150,000 clones in the sample, about 75% were seen once. The sample was PBMCs. The receptor source for this set is a man aged 55 to 69 in good health and CMV-seropositive. CDR3s include the opening cysteine and the closing phenylalanine or tryptophan. Each record gives: J gene, clone size, CDR3 length, D gene, V gene, CDR3 protein, CDR3 DNA. D genes are given only for firm matches. Size is stated for part of the rows, as once, few or many counts, or as a class when the clone is expanded.

J gene: TRBJ1-1
clone size: .
CDR3 length: 16
D gene: TRBD1
V gene: TRBV10-3
CDR3 protein: CAISTTGERGYTEAFF
CDR3 DNA: TGTGCCATCAGTACGACAGGGGAGCGGGGTTATACTGAAGCTTTCTTT

J gene: TRBJ2-7
clone size: .
CDR3 length: 13
D gene: .
V gene: TRBV5-4
CDR3 protein: CASSWDNFYEQYF
CDR3 DNA: TGTGCCAGCAGTTGGGACAATTTCTACGAGCAGTACTTC

J gene: TRBJ1-1
clone size: once
CDR3 length: 16
D gene: .
V gene: TRBV7-9
CDR3 protein: CASRFYGEGGGEGAFF
CDR3 DNA: TGTGCCAGCAGATTCTACGGAGAGGGGGGGGGCGAGGGAGCTTTCTTT

J gene: TRBJ2-7
clone size: .
CDR3 length: 13
D gene: TRBD1
V gene: TRBV28
CDR3 protein: CASRPGGKHEQYF
CDR3 DNA: TGTGCCAGCAGGCCAGGGGGCAAACACGAGCAGTACTTC

J gene: TRBJ2-3
clone size: .
CDR3 length: 13
D gene: TRBD2
V gene: TRBV30
CDR3 protein: CAWSVSTSGRAFF
CDR3 DNA: TGTGCCTGGAGTGTATCGACTAGCGGGAGGGCTTTTTTC

J gene: TRBJ2-1
clone size: .
CDR3 length: 16
D gene: TRBD1
V gene: TRBV5-5
CDR3 protein: CASSLGQGNTYNEQFF
CDR3 DNA: TGTGCCAGCAGCCTGGGACAGGGAAACACCTACAATGAGCAGTTCTTC

J gene: TRBJ2-3
clone size: .
CDR3 length: 17
D gene: TRBD2
V gene: TRBV7-6
CDR3 protein: CASSLAAGGPKADTQYF
CDR3 DNA: TGTGCCAGCAGCTTAGCAGCGGGGGGGCCAAAAGCAGATACGCAGTATTTT

J gene: TRBJ2-3
clone size: .
CDR3 length: 14
D gene: .
V gene: TRBV5-1
CDR3 protein: CASSLNIQTDTQYF
CDR3 DNA: TGCGCCAGCAGCTTGAACATCCAGACAGATACACAGTATTTT

J gene: TRBJ2-4
clone size: .
CDR3 length: 16
D gene: .
V gene: TRBV5-1
CDR3 protein: CASSNGQPSPLNSQYF
CDR3 DNA: TGCGCCAGCAGCAACGGACAGCCATCCCCATTAAACAGTCAGTACTTC

J gene: TRBJ1-5
clone size: .
CDR3 length: 13
D gene: TRBD1
V gene: TRBV6-1
CDR3 protein: CASNDRGPQPQHF
CDR3 DNA: TGTGCCAGCAACGACAGGGGGCCTCAGCCCCAGCATTTT

J gene: TRBJ2-7
clone size: .
CDR3 length: 17
D gene: TRBD2
V gene: TRBV2
CDR3 protein: CASSGPPGLAGSYEQYF
CDR3 DNA: TGTGCCAGCAGTGGCCCTCCCGGACTAGCGGGCTCCTACGAGCAGTACTTC

J gene: TRBJ1-1
clone size: .
CDR3 length: 13
D gene: TRBD1
V gene: TRBV2
CDR3 protein: CASSLDRETEAFF
CDR3 DNA: TGTGCCAGTTCCTTGGACAGGGAGACTGAAGCTTTCTTT

J gene: TRBJ1-1
clone size: .
CDR3 length: 18
D gene: TRBD1
V gene: TRBV30
CDR3 protein: CAWSVSGGTGRMNTEAFF
CDR3 DNA: TGTGCCTGGAGTGTTAGCGGGGGGACAGGGAGGATGAACACTGAAGCTTTCTTT

J gene: TRBJ1-5
clone size: few
CDR3 length: 14
D gene: .
V gene: TRBV2
CDR3 protein: CASRTGLSNQPQHF
CDR3 DNA: TGTGCCAGCAGGACAGGATTGAGCAATCAGCCCCAGCATTTT

J gene: TRBJ2-7
clone size: .
CDR3 length: 15
D gene: .
V gene: TRBV7-9
CDR3 protein: CASSSEGGVDYEQYF
CDR3 DNA: TGTGCCAGCAGCTCCGAAGGTGGAGTAGACTACGAGCAGTACTTC

J gene: TRBJ1-5
clone size: .
CDR3 length: 13
D gene: .
V gene: TRBV2
CDR3 protein: CASSRRVNQPQHF
CDR3 DNA: TGTGCCAGCAGCCGCAGGGTCAATCAGCCCCAGCATTTT

J gene: TRBJ1-2
clone size: .
CDR3 length: 13
D gene: .
V gene: TRBV6-1
CDR3 protein: CASSEGSLYGYTF
CDR3 DNA: TGTGCCAGCAGTGAAGGCAGTCTCTATGGCTACACCTTC

J gene: TRBJ2-3
clone size: .
CDR3 length: 16
D gene: TRBD2
V gene: TRBV2
CDR3 protein: CASNRLGTSFADTQYF
CDR3 DNA: TGTGCCAGCAATCGACTAGGGACTAGCTTTGCGGATACGCAGTATTTT

J gene: TRBJ2-2
clone size: .
CDR3 length: 17
D gene: .
V gene: TRBV5-4
CDR3 protein: CASSPGGRGADTGELFF
CDR3 DNA: TGTGCCAGCAGCCCGGGAGGTCGGGGGGCGGACACCGGGGAGCTGTTTTTT

J gene: TRBJ1-6
clone size: .
CDR3 length: 13
D gene: TRBD1
V gene: TRBV5-6
CDR3 protein: CASSFGTASPLHF
CDR3 DNA: TGTGCCAGCAGCTTCGGGACAGCCTCGCCCCTCCACTTT

J gene: TRBJ1-2
clone size: .
CDR3 length: 12
D gene: .
V gene: TRBV6-1
CDR3 protein: CASTQTTYGYTF
CDR3 DNA: TGTGCCAGCACACAGACGACCTATGGCTACACCTTC

J gene: TRBJ1-5
clone size: .
CDR3 length: 14
D gene: .
V gene: TRBV10-3
CDR3 protein: CATQGIDSNQPQHF
CDR3 DNA: TGTGCCACCCAGGGAATTGATAGCAATCAGCCCCAGCATTTT

J gene: TRBJ1-1
clone size: once
CDR3 length: 14
D gene: .
V gene: TRBV5-1
CDR3 protein: CASSSPEGSTEAFF
CDR3 DNA: TGCGCCAGCAGCTCGCCCGAGGGTTCTACTGAAGCTTTCTTT

J gene: TRBJ2-7
clone size: once
CDR3 length: 14
D gene: TRBD1
V gene: TRBV6-1
CDR3 protein: CASQGQEGPYEQYF
CDR3 DNA: TGTGCCAGCCAGGGACAGGAGGGTCCCTACGAGCAGTACTTC

J gene: TRBJ2-5
clone size: .
CDR3 length: 11
D gene: .
V gene: TRBV11-2
CDR3 protein: CASSLGGLLYF
CDR3 DNA: TGTGCCAGCAGCTTGGGGGGACTCTTGTACTTC

J gene: TRBJ1-1
clone size: .
CDR3 length: 13
D gene: .
V gene: TRBV5-1
CDR3 protein: CASRQAGNTEAFF
CDR3 DNA: TGCGCCAGCCGACAGGCAGGGAACACTGAAGCTTTCTTT

J gene: TRBJ1-2
clone size: .
CDR3 length: 15
D gene: .
V gene: TRBV6-1
CDR3 protein: CASSWTQGRSYGYTF
CDR3 DNA: TGTGCCAGCAGTTGGACACAGGGTCGTAGCTATGGCTACACCTTC

J gene: TRBJ2-3
clone size: .
CDR3 length: 16
D gene: TRBD2
V gene: TRBV5-5
CDR3 protein: CASSLLAGGITDTQYF
CDR3 DNA: TGTGCCAGCAGCCTACTAGCGGGAGGGATCACAGATACGCAGTATTTT

J gene: TRBJ1-2
clone size: .
CDR3 length: 12
D gene: .
V gene: TRBV11-3
CDR3 protein: CASSLGDYGYTF
CDR3 DNA: TGTGCCAGCAGCTTAGGCGACTATGGCTACACCTTC

J gene: TRBJ2-7
clone size: .
CDR3 length: 16
D gene: TRBD2
V gene: TRBV2
CDR3 protein: CASSPSLSGRSYEQYF
CDR3 DNA: TGTGCCAGCAGCCCGTCGCTTAGCGGGAGGTCCTACGAGCAGTACTTC

J gene: TRBJ2-7
clone size: .
CDR3 length: 13
D gene: .
V gene: TRBV9
CDR3 protein: CASSKGLDYEQYF
CDR3 DNA: TGTGCCAGCAGCAAGGGACTTGACTACGAGCAGTACTTC

J gene: TRBJ1-1
clone size: once
CDR3 length: 19
D gene: TRBD1
V gene: TRBV27
CDR3 protein: CASSLSLGQGKPMNTEAFF
CDR3 DNA: TGTGCCAGCAGTTTATCGCTTGGACAGGGAAAACCCATGAACACTGAAGCTTTCTTT

J gene: TRBJ1-1
clone size: .
CDR3 length: 14
D gene: .
V gene: TRBV5-5
CDR3 protein: CASSFADGNTEAFF
CDR3 DNA: TGTGCCAGCAGCTTTGCGGATGGGAACACTGAAGCTTTCTTT

J gene: TRBJ2-6
clone size: few
CDR3 length: 18
D gene: TRBD1
V gene: TRBV5-4
CDR3 protein: CASSSEGTGGFGANGLTF
CDR3 DNA: TGTGCCAGCAGCTCAGAGGGGACAGGGGGATTTGGGGCCAACGGCCTGACTTTC

J gene: TRBJ2-1
clone size: .
CDR3 length: 15
D gene: .
V gene: TRBV9
CDR3 protein: CASSARGSSYNEQFF
CDR3 DNA: TGTGCCAGCAGCGCGCGGGGTAGCTCCTACAATGAGCAGTTCTTC

J gene: TRBJ2-3
clone size: .
CDR3 length: 16
D gene: .
V gene: TRBV5-4
CDR3 protein: CASSLRASVSTDTQYF
CDR3 DNA: TGTGCCAGCAGCTTGAGGGCTAGCGTAAGCACAGATACGCAGTATTTT

J gene: TRBJ1-1
clone size: .
CDR3 length: 12
D gene: TRBD1
V gene: TRBV30
CDR3 protein: CAWSGQGDEAFF
CDR3 DNA: TGTGCCTGGAGCGGACAGGGCGATGAAGCTTTCTTT

J gene: TRBJ1-3
clone size: .
CDR3 length: 14
D gene: .
V gene: TRBV19
CDR3 protein: CASRQQGSGNTIYF
CDR3 DNA: TGTGCCAGTAGGCAACAGGGATCTGGAAACACCATATATTTT

J gene: TRBJ2-7
clone size: .
CDR3 length: 16
D gene: TRBD1
V gene: TRBV4-1
CDR3 protein: CASSQSFRQGAYEQYF
CDR3 DNA: TGCGCCAGCAGCCAATCCTTTAGACAGGGGGCCTACGAGCAGTACTTC

J gene: TRBJ1-1
clone size: few
CDR3 length: 14
D gene: .
V gene: TRBV28
CDR3 protein: CASSTRRGNTEAFF
CDR3 DNA: TGTGCCAGCAGTACCCGGAGGGGGAACACTGAAGCTTTCTTT

J gene: TRBJ1-1
clone size: few
CDR3 length: 14
D gene: TRBD1
V gene: TRBV6-5
CDR3 protein: CASSAWDRNTEAFF
CDR3 DNA: TGTGCCAGCAGTGCATGGGACAGGAACACTGAAGCTTTCTTT

J gene: TRBJ2-1
clone size: .
CDR3 length: 15
D gene: .
V gene: TRBV6-1
CDR3 protein: CASRKGPQYYNEQFF
CDR3 DNA: TGTGCCAGCAGAAAGGGGCCTCAATACTACAATGAGCAGTTCTTC

J gene: TRBJ1-1
clone size: .
CDR3 length: 14
D gene: .
V gene: TRBV5-1
CDR3 protein: CASSLGGGGTEAFF
CDR3 DNA: TGCGCCAGCAGCTTGGGGGGGGGTGGCACTGAAGCTTTCTTT

J gene: TRBJ2-7
clone size: .
CDR3 length: 11
D gene: .
V gene: TRBV28
CDR3 protein: CASSLRYEQYF
CDR3 DNA: TGTGCCAGCAGTTTGCGTTACGAGCAGTACTTC

J gene: TRBJ2-5
clone size: few
CDR3 length: 14
D gene: TRBD1
V gene: TRBV19
CDR3 protein: CASSPGQGAGTQYF
CDR3 DNA: TGTGCCAGTAGTCCGGGACAGGGCGCTGGGACCCAGTACTTC

J gene: TRBJ1-5
clone size: few
CDR3 length: 12
D gene: .
V gene: TRBV19
CDR3 protein: CASSTGGQPQHF
CDR3 DNA: TGTGCCAGTAGTACCGGGGGGCAGCCCCAGCATTTT

J gene: TRBJ2-3
clone size: .
CDR3 length: 15
D gene: TRBD2
V gene: TRBV6-5
CDR3 protein: CASSYIAGYVDTQYF
CDR3 DNA: TGTGCCAGCAGTTACATAGCGGGATACGTCGATACGCAGTATTTT

J gene: TRBJ2-3
clone size: .
CDR3 length: 14
D gene: TRBD1
V gene: TRBV5-1
CDR3 protein: CASSSGTGQDTQYF
CDR3 DNA: TGCGCCAGCAGCTCCGGGACAGGGCAAGATACGCAGTATTTT

J gene: TRBJ1-2
clone size: .
CDR3 length: 11
D gene: .
V gene: TRBV20-1
CDR3 protein: CSAMWAGGYTF
CDR3 DNA: TGCAGTGCAATGTGGGCTGGAGGCTACACCTTC

J gene: TRBJ2-7
clone size: .
CDR3 length: 14
D gene: TRBD2
V gene: TRBV30
CDR3 protein: CAWAGLASSYEQYF
CDR3 DNA: TGTGCCTGGGCGGGACTAGCCTCTTCGTACGAGCAGTACTTC

J gene: TRBJ1-2
clone size: once
CDR3 length: 15
D gene: TRBD1
V gene: TRBV4-2
CDR3 protein: CASSPLEQGAWGYTF
CDR3 DNA: TGTGCCAGCAGCCCCCTCGAACAGGGGGCATGGGGCTACACCTTC

J gene: TRBJ1-6
clone size: .
CDR3 length: 17
D gene: .
V gene: TRBV2
CDR3 protein: CASSARQPSSYNSPLHF
CDR3 DNA: TGTGCCAGCAGTGCCAGACAGCCTAGCTCCTATAATTCACCCCTCCACTTT

J gene: TRBJ2-1
clone size: .
CDR3 length: 13
D gene: TRBD2
V gene: TRBV2
CDR3 protein: CASTLGLGNEQFF
CDR3 DNA: TGTGCCAGCACTTTGGGACTAGGCAATGAGCAGTTCTTC

J gene: TRBJ2-7
clone size: .
CDR3 length: 16
D gene: TRBD2
V gene: TRBV10-3
CDR3 protein: CAISESDSGSSYEQYF
CDR3 DNA: TGTGCCATCAGTGAGAGTGATAGCGGGAGCTCCTACGAGCAGTACTTC

J gene: TRBJ2-2
clone size: few
CDR3 length: 17
D gene: TRBD1
V gene: TRBV10-1
CDR3 protein: CASSESAIRGQTGELFF
CDR3 DNA: TGCGCCAGCAGTGAGAGTGCGATAAGGGGGCAGACCGGGGAGCTGTTTTTT

J gene: TRBJ1-2
clone size: once
CDR3 length: 14
D gene: .
V gene: TRBV30
CDR3 protein: CAWSKEQAGYGYTF
CDR3 DNA: TGTGCCTGGAGTAAAGAGCAGGCTGGGTATGGCTACACCTTC

J gene: TRBJ1-1
clone size: .
CDR3 length: 16
D gene: .
V gene: TRBV5-1
CDR3 protein: CASSHGTGGGVTEAFF
CDR3 DNA: TGCGCCAGCAGCCACGGGACGGGGGGCGGTGTCACTGAAGCTTTCTTT